Shown below are 3 T cell receptor beta chains from a single sample sequenced in a study of cytomegalovirus exposure and HLA in healthy donors. 13 Jbeta primers and 60 Vbeta primers were used for the PCR. Measured with immunoSEQ multiplex PCR; TCRdb has only the in-frame clones, and not every one. The repertoire holds 200,000 to 250,000 clones, with 82% as singletons. The specimen sequenced was PBMCs. The origin of the receptors is a woman aged 40 to 50 in good health and CMV-seropositive.

The CDR3 DNA reads TGCGCCAGCAGAAGGACTAGCGAGAGCTACGAGCAGTACTTC. Translating it yields CASRRTSESYEQYF. This sequence joins TRBV5-1 and TRBJ2-7; TRBD2 aligns across 9 bases. After removal of 5 bases from V and 3 bases from J, the junction contained 6 bases not matched to a gene. This CDR3 contains 14 residues. Germline V gene sequence: CDR1 SGHRS, CDR2 YFSETQ.

DNA for the CDR3: TGCGCCAGCAGCCCCACCTTGACAGCCGCCCCCACTGGGGCCAACGTCCTGACTTTC. Translation: CASSPTLTAAPTGANVLTF. This chain links TRBV5-1 with TRBJ2-6; D perhaps matches TRBD1 (5 bases). Trimming cost V 4 bases and J 2 bases, with 22 bases left between them. The CDR3 extends over 19 amino acids. Germline CDR1 is SGHRS and CDR2 is YFSETQ. The full variable domain, with the rest looked up from reference TRBV5-1 and TRBJ2-6, is KAGVTQTPRYLIKTRGQQVTLSCSPISGHRSVSWYQQTPGQGLQFLFEYFSETQRNKGNFPGRFSGRQFSNSRSEMNVSTLELGDSALYLCASSPTLTAAPTGANVLTFGAGSRLTVL.

The chain links TRBV10-3 to TRBJ1-6; D remains ambiguous. V was pared by 3 bases and J by 6 bases, with 9 bases between. Per the germline V gene, CDR1 is ENHRY and CDR2 is SYGVKD. The CDR3 runs to 14 residues. CDR3 DNA: TGTGCCATCAGTGAAGTTTCCAGTAATTCACCCCTCCACTTT. This translates into CAISEVSSNSPLHF.